What follows are 17 T cell receptor beta chains derived from one specimen sequenced in a study of CD8+CD57+ T cells in acquired aplastic anemia. Patients chosen for sequencing had CD8+CD57+ cells that had expanded, as shown by flow cytometry. Genomic DNA provided the template from which TCR beta VDJ and CDR3 profiles were obtained. TCRdb re-derived calls from the reads in MiXCR, one entry per CDR3 protein. The sample records about 200,000 distinct CDR3 sequences, about 62% being singletons. Sequenced sample: sorted CD4+, CD8+, or CD8+CD57+ T cells (not recorded which) from PBMCs. Receptors originate from a human donor with aplastic anemia.

The chain has TRBV5-1 and TRBJ2-7; 10 nucleotides align to TRBD2. CDR3 length: 16 residues. Germline V gives CDR1 SGHRS, CDR2 YFSETQ. Unmatched junction bases numbered 4, after V lost 0 bases and J lost 1 base. The DNA for the CDR3 is TGCGCCAGCAGCTTGGAGGTACTAGCGGGGTCCTACGAGCAGTACTTC. It translates to CASSLEVLAGSYEQYF.

The V gene is TRBV7-9, the J gene TRBJ2-7; D is unclear. Trimming pared 5 bases from V and 0 bases from J, leaving 17 bases between. Germline V gene sequence: CDR1 SEHNR, CDR2 FQNEAQ (reference sequence). The CDR3 sequence is 16 residues long. The CDR3 sequence: CASSQSSGGSSYEQYF. The CDR3 coding sequence is TGTGCCAGCAGCCAGTCCTCTGGCGGCAGCTCCTACGAGCAGTACTTC.

V is TRBV7-9 and J is TRBJ2-5; D gene ambiguous. Trimming left V 1 base short and J 1 base short, with 7 bases between. CDR3 length: 14 amino acids. Germline CDR1 and CDR2: SEHNR and FQNEAQ (reference sequence). The CDR3 region has the DNA TGTGCCAGCAGCTTAGGGGGATCCCAAGAGACCCAGTACTTC. The encoded protein is CASSLGGSQETQYF.

The rearrangement joins TRBV24-1 to TRBJ1-1, with no clear D. Germline V gives CDR1 KGHDR, CDR2 SFDVKD. V was cut by 3 bases and J by 11 bases, with 9 bases left in between. The CDR3 sequence is 11 residues long. CDR3 DNA: TGTGCCACCAGTGATCGCCGCTCGGCTTTCTTT. Protein sequence: CATSDRRSAFF.

CDR3 sequence reads: CASSVNSGSYEQYF. Here the CDR3 DNA reads TGTGCCAGCAGCGTGAACTCCGGGTCCTACGAGCAGTACTTC. The chain carries TRBV9 and TRBJ2-7; the D is unclear. This CDR3 has 14 amino acids. Germline-derived CDR1 and CDR2 are SGDLS and YYNGEE. V lost 2 bases, J lost 1 base, and 10 bases lay in between.

The V and J genes are TRBV7-9 and TRBJ2-6; D is undetermined. With 3 bases removed from V and 1 base from J, the gap between germline ends came to 7 bases. The CDR3 runs 15 residues. Germline loops: CDR1 SEHNR, CDR2 FQNEAQ (reference sequence). The CDR3 sequence: CASSFWMSGANVLTF. CDR3 DNA: TGTGCCAGCAGCTTTTGGATGTCTGGGGCCAACGTCCTGACTTTC. Full variable domain (missing parts from reference TRBV7-9 and TRBJ2-6): DTGVSQNPRHKITKRGQNVTFRCDPISEHNRLYWYRQTLGQGPEFLTYFQNEAQLEKSRLLSDRFSAERPKGSFSTLEIQRTEQGDSAMYLCASSFWMSGANVLTFGAGSRLTVL.

This chain connects TRBV12-3 or TRBV12-4 to TRBJ2-1; D remains ambiguous. Trimming took 4 bases from V and 8 from J, leaving 15 bases between them. This CDR3 has 14 amino acids. CDR3 sequence: CASSSGPHTDEQFF. DNA of the CDR3: TGTGCCAGCAGTTCCGGACCCCACACCGATGAGCAGTTCTTC.

Concerning this clonotype: Mismatch with germline at one junction end may stem from a read error. V and J are TRBV6-5 and TRBJ2-7, with 9 nucleotides matching TRBD1. The CDR3 is 19 residues long. The germline V gene has CDR1 MNHEY and CDR2 SVGAGI. The DNA of the CDR3 is TGTGCGAGCAGTTACTCGACAGGAGGAGCAGGGACAGGGTTCTACGAGCAGTACTTC. Protein sequence: CASSYSTGGAGTGFYEQYF.

The chain links TRBV5-5 to TRBJ2-7; 9 bases map to TRBD1. Germline loops: CDR1 SGHKS, CDR2 YYEKEE (reference sequence). The CDR3 covers 15 residues. After removal of 4 bases from V and 4 bases from J, the junction contained 9 bases not matched to a gene. The CDR3 DNA is TGTGCCAGCAGCGCAGCCGGGACAGGGATTTACGAGCAGTACTTC. Translation: CASSAAGTGIYEQYF.

This rearrangement joins TRBV10-3 to TRBJ2-1; no clear D. This CDR3 spans 17 amino acids. The V end lost 3 bases, the J end lost 0 bases, and 15 bases lay between the germline ends. Germline V gene sequence: CDR1 ENHRY, CDR2 SYGVKD. The CDR3 is CAISEGPRTHSYNEQFF. The CDR3 DNA sequence: TGTGCCATCAGTGAAGGTCCTAGGACCCACTCCTACAATGAGCAGTTCTTC.

J is TRBJ2-1 and V is TRBV19; D unclear. Germline lookup yields CDR1 LNHDA and CDR2 SQIVND (reference sequence). The CDR3 is 12 amino acids. V shed 3 bases and J shed 6 bases, with 6 bases lying between them. CDR3 in amino acids: CASSIRPNEQFF. CDR3 sequence (DNA): TGTGCCAGTAGTATCCGCCCCAATGAGCAGTTCTTC.

This clonotype was detected ten times or more. Sequence at one end of the junction differs from germline and may be a read error. The chain couples TRBV2 to TRBJ2-7; 8 positions agree with TRBD2. The CDR3 spans 16 residues. The germline V gene has CDR1 SNHLY and CDR2 FYNNEI. This CDR3 reads CASNEFPSGLSYEQYF. DNA for the CDR3: TGTGCCAGCAATGAATTTCCTAGCGGGCTCTCCTACGAGCAGTACTTC.

V is TRBV2 and J is TRBJ1-6, with D uncertain. The germline V gene has CDR1 SNHLY and CDR2 FYNNEI. V lost 6 bases to trimming and J lost 10 bases, with 16 bases between them. CDR3 size: 14 residues. CDR3 nucleotides: TGTGCCAGCAGAACTGGGAATCTGTGGTCACCCCTCCACTTT. This codes for CASRTGNLWSPLHF.

As regards this clonotype: One end of the junction fails to match germline, which may point to a read error. The chain recombines TRBV12-3 or TRBV12-4 with TRBJ2-7; no clear D. The CDR3 covers 14 residues. The CDR3 loop reads CASSPDMYRYEQDF. In DNA, the CDR3 is TGTGCCAGCAGTCCAGACATGTACCGTTACGAGCAGGACTTC.

This clonotype has just a few counts. The chain has TRBV6-1 and TRBJ2-7, with D possibly matching TRBD1 (6 bases). Trimming left V 11 bases short and J 1 base short, with 18 bases between. The CDR3 is 14 amino acids. Looked up from germline, CDR1 is MNHNS and CDR2 is SASEGT. CDR3 sequence (DNA): TGTGCCGCCTCCCCACTGGGGGCGTCCTACGAGCAGTACTTC. Protein sequence: CAASPLGASYEQYF.

The chain has TRBV10-3 and TRBJ2-7; 8 bases are a match to TRBD1. CDR3 length: 14 amino acids. Germline lookup yields CDR1 ENHRY and CDR2 SYGVKD. J was trimmed by 3 bases and V by 0 bases; bases with no gene match: 1. Written as DNA, the CDR3 is TGTGCCATCAGTGAGTCACAGGGGGGCTACGAGCAGTACTTC. This encodes CAISESQGGYEQYF.

The V gene is TRBV10-3, the J gene TRBJ2-7; D might be TRBD1 (6 bases). This CDR3 is 11 amino acids long. V was shortened by 10 bases and J by 2 bases, with 9 bases between the two germline ends. Germline assignment: CDR1 ENHRY and CDR2 SYGVKD. The CDR3 DNA reads as TGTGCCACCGGGACAACCTACGAGCAGTACTTC. Its translation: CATGTTYEQYF.